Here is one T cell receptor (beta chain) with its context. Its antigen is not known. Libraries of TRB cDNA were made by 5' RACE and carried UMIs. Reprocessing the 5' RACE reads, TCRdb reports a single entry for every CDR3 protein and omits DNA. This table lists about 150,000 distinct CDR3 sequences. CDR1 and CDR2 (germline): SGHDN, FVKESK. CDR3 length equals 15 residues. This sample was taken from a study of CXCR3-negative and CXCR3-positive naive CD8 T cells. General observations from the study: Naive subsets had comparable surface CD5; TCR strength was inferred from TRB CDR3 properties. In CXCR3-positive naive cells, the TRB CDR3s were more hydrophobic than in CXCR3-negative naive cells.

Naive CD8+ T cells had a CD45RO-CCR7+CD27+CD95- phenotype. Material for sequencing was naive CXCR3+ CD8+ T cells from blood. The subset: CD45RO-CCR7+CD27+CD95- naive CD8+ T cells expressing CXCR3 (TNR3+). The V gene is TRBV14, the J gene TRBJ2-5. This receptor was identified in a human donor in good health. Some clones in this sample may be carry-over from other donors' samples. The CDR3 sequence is CASSQFRQIQETQYF. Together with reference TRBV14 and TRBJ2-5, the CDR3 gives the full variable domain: EAGVTQFPSHSVIEKGQTVTLRCDPISGHDNLYWYRRVMGKEIKFLLHFVKESKQDESGMPNNRFLAERTGGTYSTLKVQPAELEDSGVYFCASSQFRQIQETQYFGPGTRLLVL.